The 10 T cell receptor beta chains below were found in one sample sequenced in a study of T cells in Graves' hyperthyroidism and ophthalmopathy. RNA transcripts served as the template for amplifying TCR beta CDR3 regions. TCR CDR3 regions were first amplified by RT-PCR with HTBI primers. TCRdb processed the multiplex PCR reads anew with MiXCR; each CDR3 protein has one entry. The table records about 560,000 distinct CDR3 sequences, around 15% of them present only once. The specimen sequenced was blood. The receptors originated from a woman between 40 and 55 years old with Graves' hyperthyroidism.

This clonotype was observed many times. V gene TRBV30 combines with J gene TRBJ2-7, with TRBD2 matching 13 bases. CDR1 is GTSNPN, CDR2 SVGIG, per germline (reference sequence). V shed 2 bases, J shed 1 base, and the junction held 5 bases outside the gene matches. This CDR3 region has 16 residues. In nucleotides, the CDR3 is TGTGCCTGGAGTTCCCGGACTAGCGGGAGATCCTACGAGCAGTACTTC. Translated, it gives CAWSSRTSGRSYEQYF.

This clonotype was counted at least ten times. The chain has TRBV28 and TRBJ2-5; 7 nucleotides match TRBD2. CDR1 is MDHEN, CDR2 SYDVKM, per germline. The V gene end was trimmed by 7 bases and the J gene end by 0 bases; junction bases not matched to a gene: 2. The CDR3 has 13 amino acids. CDR3 amino acids: CASKAGDQETQYF. The CDR3 coding sequence is TGTGCCAGCAAGGCGGGGGACCAAGAGACCCAGTACTTC.

This clonotype was seen a single time. J is TRBJ2-1 and V is TRBV27; possibly TRBD1 for D (6 bases). Per the germline V gene, CDR1 is MNHEY and CDR2 is SMNVEV (reference sequence). The CDR3 covers 11 residues. Trimming pared 8 bases from V and 10 bases from J, leaving 12 bases between. CDR3 nucleotide sequence: TGTGCCAGCGCCACAGGGCGCGAGCAGTTCTTC. Protein sequence: CASATGREQFF.

The V gene is TRBV3-1, the J gene TRBJ2-5, with D perhaps TRBD2 (5 bases). Looked up from germline, CDR1 is LGHDT and CDR2 is YNNKEL (reference sequence). The CDR3 extends over 11 amino acids. Trimming cost V 5 bases and J 4 bases, with 5 bases left between them. The CDR3 sequence: CASSGRETQYF. The CDR3 DNA reads TGTGCCAGCAGCGGGAGAGAGACCCAGTACTTC.

The chain couples TRBV27 to TRBJ1-5; D remains unclear. Germline V gene data show CDR1 as MNHEY and CDR2 as SMNVEV (reference sequence). Between the trimmed V and J ends, which lost 2 bases and 7 bases, there was a span of 15 bases. The CDR3 spans 15 residues. CDR3 sequence: CASSLSRAGNQPQHF. CDR3 in DNA: TGTGCCAGCAGTTTAAGTCGGGCAGGAAACCAGCCCCAGCATTTT.

This clonotype showed up many times. The rearrangement uses TRBV7-9 and TRBJ2-7; D unresolved. V gave up 1 base and J gave up 2 bases, with 12 bases separating them. This CDR3 region has 15 residues. The germline gives CDR1 SEHNR, CDR2 FQNEAQ (reference sequence). CDR3: CASSLEGSQTYEQYF. Here the CDR3 DNA reads TGTGCCAGCAGCTTAGAAGGTTCCCAGACCTACGAGCAGTACTTC.

There are many counts of this clonotype. This sequence joins TRBV27 and TRBJ2-3; 8 bases are shared with TRBD2. The CDR3 runs to 13 residues. Losses at the gene ends were 4 bases for V and 5 bases for J; bases not matched to a gene: 2. Germline lookup yields CDR1 MNHEY and CDR2 SMNVEV (reference sequence). The CDR3 here is CASSYREGDTQYF. The CDR3 DNA is TGTGCCAGCAGTTACCGGGAGGGAGATACGCAGTATTTT.

This clonotype was recorded at least ten times. This chain connects TRBV5-1 to TRBJ2-5; the match to TRBD2 covers 7 bases. V was clipped by 1 base and J by 1 base; unmatched bases: 4. There are 15 residues in the CDR3. Per germline, CDR1 SGHRS and CDR2 YFSETQ. CDR3 residues: CASSLSGTAQETQYF. DNA of the CDR3: TGCGCCAGCAGCTTGAGCGGGACGGCCCAAGAGACCCAGTACTTC.

This clonotype was seen a few times. V gene TRBV9 combines with J gene TRBJ2-1, with 12 bases aligning to TRBD2. The CDR3 contains 16 residues. The V gene end was trimmed by 3 bases and the J gene end by 6 bases; junction bases not matched to a gene: 7. Germline CDR1 is SGDLS and CDR2 is YYNGEE. The CDR3 nucleotides read TGTGCCAGCAGCGGCATACTAGCGGGAGGTTTCAATGAGCAGTTCTTC. It specifies CASSGILAGGFNEQFF.

The sample holds a few counts of this clonotype. The gene calls are TRBV4-1 and TRBJ2-1, with TRBD1 as a possible D gene (5 bases). V lost 3 bases to trimming and J lost 8 bases, with 11 bases between them. The CDR3 contains 13 residues. Germline loops: CDR1 MGHRA, CDR2 YSYEKL. The DNA for the CDR3 is TGCGCCAGCAGCCACCCGACAGTCCATGAGCAGTTCTTC. Translating it yields CASSHPTVHEQFF.